The entry that follows covers one T cell receptor beta chain sequence. What it binds is not known. Sequencing was preceded by expansion of antigen-specific CD4+ T cells with viral peptide pools in the ViraFEST assay. Culture proceeded for under twelve days, and CD4+ T cells were then isolated. People in the vaccine group had not been infected with SARS-CoV-2 before, and their nucleocapsid antibodies were negative. Each well held about 2.1 million PBMC cultured with 8.5 to 10 ug/ml peptides and about 10 IU/ml IL-2. Cultures got half-medium changes with IL-2 on days 3 and 7. This entry belongs to a study of vaccination effects on CD4 cells after COVID-19. The study, taken as a whole, reports: Just 1 of 255 vaccine-induced clones in healthy recipients was cross-reactive.

V dropped 5 bases and J dropped 0; count of bases not matched to a gene: 9. The CDR3 is made up of 18 amino acids. CDR1 is SEHNR, CDR2 FQNEAQ, per germline (reference sequence). Only in-frame clones appear in the TCRdb table, and some are missing; sequencing was by immunoSEQ multiplex PCR. There are 25,000 to 35,000 clones in the sample; over 70% occur only once, and around 32% lies in the top ten. The sequence was collected from a human donor who received a COVID-19 vaccine. This specimen was CD4+ T cells from PBMCs cultured with SARS-CoV-2 spike peptides, taken before COVID-19 vaccination. This rearrangement joins TRBV7-9 to TRBJ2-1, with 11 bases aligning to TRBD2. The CDR3 sequence is CASSPLAGGPHSYNEQFF. Here the CDR3 DNA reads TGTGCCAGCAGCCCCTTAGCGGGAGGGCCCCACTCCTACAATGAGCAGTTCTTC.